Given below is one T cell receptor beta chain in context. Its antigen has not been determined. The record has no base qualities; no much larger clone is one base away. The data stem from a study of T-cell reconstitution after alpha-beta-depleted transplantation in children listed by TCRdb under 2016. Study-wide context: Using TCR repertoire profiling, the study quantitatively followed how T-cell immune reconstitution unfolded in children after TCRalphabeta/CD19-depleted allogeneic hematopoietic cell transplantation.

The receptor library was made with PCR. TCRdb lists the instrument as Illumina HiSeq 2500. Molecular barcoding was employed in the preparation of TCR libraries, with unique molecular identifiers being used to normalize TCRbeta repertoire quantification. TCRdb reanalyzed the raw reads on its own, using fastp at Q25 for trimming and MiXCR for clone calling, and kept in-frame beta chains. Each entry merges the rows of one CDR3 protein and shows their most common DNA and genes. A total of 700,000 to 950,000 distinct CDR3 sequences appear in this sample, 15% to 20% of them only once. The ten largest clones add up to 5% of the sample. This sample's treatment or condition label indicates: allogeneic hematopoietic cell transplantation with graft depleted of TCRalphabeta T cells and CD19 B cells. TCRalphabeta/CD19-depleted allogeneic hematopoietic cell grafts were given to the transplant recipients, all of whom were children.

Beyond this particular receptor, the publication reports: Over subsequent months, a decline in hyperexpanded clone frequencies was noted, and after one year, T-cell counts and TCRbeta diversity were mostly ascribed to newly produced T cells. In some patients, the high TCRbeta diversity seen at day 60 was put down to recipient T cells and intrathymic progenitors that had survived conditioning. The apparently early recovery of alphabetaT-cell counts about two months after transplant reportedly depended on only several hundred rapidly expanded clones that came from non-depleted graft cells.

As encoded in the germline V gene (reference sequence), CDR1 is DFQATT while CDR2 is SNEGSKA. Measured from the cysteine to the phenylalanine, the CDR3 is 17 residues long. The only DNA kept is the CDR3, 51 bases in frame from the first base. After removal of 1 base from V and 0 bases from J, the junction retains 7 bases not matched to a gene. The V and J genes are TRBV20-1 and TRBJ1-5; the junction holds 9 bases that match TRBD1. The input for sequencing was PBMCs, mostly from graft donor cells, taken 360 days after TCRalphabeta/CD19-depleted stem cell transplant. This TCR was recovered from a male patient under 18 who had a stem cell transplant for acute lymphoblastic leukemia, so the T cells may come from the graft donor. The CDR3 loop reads CSARVGTGSYSNQPQHF. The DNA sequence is TGCAGTGCTAGAGTCGGGACAGGGTCTTATAGCAATCAGCCCCAGCATTTT.